Here is one T cell receptor beta chain with its context. This clonotype was picked up one time. The clone's antigen remains unknown. Sequence at one end of the junction differs from germline and may be a read error. A constant-region primer and ProtoScript II reverse transcriptase were used to reverse-transcribe TCRbeta-specific cDNA from approximately 550 ng total RNA. The TCRbeta libraries were prepared through three rounds of nested multiplex PCR following a slightly modified ARM-PCR procedure. The first two PCR rounds used multiplex TRBV1-TRBV30 forward primers with a Cbeta reverse primer, each for 10 to 11 cycles. Sample barcodes and Illumina adapters were attached in a final 25-cycle PCR using Deep VentR polymerase. Before sequencing, amplicons of 200-500 bp were gel-purified using a QIAquick gel extraction kit. An Illumina HiSeq 2500 was used to sequence the TCRbeta amplicons with 250-bp paired-end reads. On the authors' methods: Quality trimming of reads was performed with Trimmomatic v0.33, and paired reads were merged with FLASH v1.2.11 so that full CDR3 sequences could be recovered. V, D and J germline segments were assigned to the rearranged TCRbeta sequences by MiGEC v1.2.1b. Clonotype statistics, along with Shannon-Wiener diversity indices, were calculated using VDJtools v1.0.0. To reduce sampling bias, subsequent analyses other than the diversity analysis used only the 250 most abundant clonotypes in each sample. TCRdb applied fastp at Q25 and MiXCR to the public reads, then kept only in-frame beta chains. Rows with a matching CDR3 protein are joined into one entry that keeps the most common DNA and genes. TCRdb, not the original authors, processed these V and J calls. This sample has fewer than 350,000 distinct CDR3 sequences in its table, and about 61% of those were observed once. The ten largest clones capture under 8.5% of the sample.

RNA from unsorted whole blood was extracted with TRIzol reagent, and germline DNA was obtained with the DNeasy Blood & Tissue kit. Chronic HBV infection was present in the patients, and the patients were treatment-naive at sampling. Before surgery, 3 to 5 milliliters of peripheral blood were drawn into K2EDTA tubes. This record comes from a study of tumor-infiltrating lymphocytes in primary liver carcinoma (dated by TCRdb to about 2017). The study in broad terms: Surgical resection was performed in China between 2015 and March 2016 on about 5 patients with histopathologically diagnosed primary liver carcinoma. Of the five patients (three men and two women, aged 30 to 69 years), four had hepatocellular carcinoma and one had combined HCC and intrahepatic cholangiocarcinoma. The tumors of the five patients were staged as T1-T3 N0M0, with maximum diameters ranging from about 4 to 10 cm. Each sample produced roughly 3.5 to 8 million productive TCRbeta reads, and read depth showed no significant difference between tissue types. For each liver tumor, the study sampled five regions along with adjacent normal tissue and blood, and applied TCRbeta repertoire sequencing, expression microarrays and whole-exome sequencing. A total of roughly 35 specimens from 5 patients underwent TCRbeta repertoire sequencing, comprising about 25 tumor regions, 5 adjacent noncancerous liver tissues and 5 peripheral blood samples. Technical replicate repertoires showed high reproducibility, with mean shared-clone rates roughly 0.89 and correlation coefficients above 0.98.

From cysteine to phenylalanine, the CDR3 is 16 amino acids long. Of the read, only the CDR3 DNA is kept; its 48 bases are in frame from base 1. From a lookup of the germline V gene, CDR1 and CDR2 are SGHDN and FVKESK. Findings and caveats that apply to the study as a whole: With just a few patients in the study, the authors point out that the findings should be validated in a larger study. Compared with blood, tumors had a significantly larger share of the repertoire taken up by the top 250 clones (p = 0.039). Only the TCR beta chain was sequenced, which likely underestimates true repertoire diversity because unpaired alpha chains were not captured. Repertoire overlap was higher between tumor regions (mean about 36%) than tumor-adjacent (approximately 17%) or tumor-blood (roughly 14%) pairs, consistent with antigen-driven expansion. Since the samples were bulk and unsorted, there was no way to compare CD4+ and CD8+ T cell repertoires.

The rearranged segments are TRBV14 and TRBJ2-1; perhaps TRBD2 is the D gene, with 6 bases matching. The TCR comes from a man between 40 and 49 years old with primary liver carcinoma and hepatitis B virus infection. Input material: peripheral blood. DNA sequence: TGTGCCAGCAGCCAAGATGAGGGACTGGCATACAATGAGGAGTTCTTC. Protein translation: CASSQDEGLAYNEEFF.